The clone carrying this T cell receptor (beta chain) was counted between two and nine times. The antigen remains unidentified. These data come from a study of monozygotic twins with cystic fibrosis. Whole-study findings and limits: Age, concordance and disease severity did not associate with shared CDR3 numbers.

Measured with immunoSEQ multiplex PCR; TCRdb has only the in-frame clones, and not every one. In the table there are roughly 14,000 clones, 85% to 95% of which are singletons. Trimming stripped 6 bases from V and 3 bases from J, with 17 bases between. Germline V gives CDR1 MNHNS, CDR2 SASEGT. The CDR3 is 15 amino acids. The clonotype was recovered from a girl aged 2 to 10 with cystic fibrosis. This chain joins TRBV6-1 and TRBJ1-2; D might be TRBD1 (6 bases). Source material: blood. This CDR3 is CASSVTGARDYGYTF. The CDR3 nucleotides are TGTGCCAGCAGCGTCACGGGGGCAAGAGACTATGGCTACACCTTC.